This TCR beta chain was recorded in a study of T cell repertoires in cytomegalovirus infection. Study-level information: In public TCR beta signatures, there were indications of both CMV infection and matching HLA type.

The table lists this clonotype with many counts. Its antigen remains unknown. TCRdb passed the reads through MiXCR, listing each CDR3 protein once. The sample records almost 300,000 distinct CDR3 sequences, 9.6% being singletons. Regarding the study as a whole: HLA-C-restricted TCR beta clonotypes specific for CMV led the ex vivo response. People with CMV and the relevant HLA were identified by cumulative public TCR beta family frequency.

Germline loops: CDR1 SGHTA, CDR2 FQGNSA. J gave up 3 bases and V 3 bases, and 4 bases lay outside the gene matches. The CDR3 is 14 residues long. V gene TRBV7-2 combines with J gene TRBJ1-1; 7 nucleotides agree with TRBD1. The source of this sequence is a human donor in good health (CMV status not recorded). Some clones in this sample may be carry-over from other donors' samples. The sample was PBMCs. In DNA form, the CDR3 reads TGTGCCAGCAGCTTGAACAGGGGAGACACTGAAGCTTTCTTT. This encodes CASSLNRGDTEAFF.